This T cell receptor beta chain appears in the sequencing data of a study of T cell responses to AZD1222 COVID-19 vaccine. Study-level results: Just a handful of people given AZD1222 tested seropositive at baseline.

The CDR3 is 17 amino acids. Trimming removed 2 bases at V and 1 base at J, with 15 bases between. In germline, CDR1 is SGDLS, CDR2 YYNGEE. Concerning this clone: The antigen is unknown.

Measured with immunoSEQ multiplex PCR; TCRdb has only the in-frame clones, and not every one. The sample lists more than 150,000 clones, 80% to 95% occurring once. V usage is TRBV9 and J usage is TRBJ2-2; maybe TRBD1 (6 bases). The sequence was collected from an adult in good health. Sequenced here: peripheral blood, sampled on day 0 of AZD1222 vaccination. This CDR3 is CASSVQGRNLNTGELFF. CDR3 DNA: TGTGCCAGCAGCGTCCAGGGGCGCAATTTGAACACCGGGGAGCTGTTTTTT.